A selection of T cell receptor beta chains follows, all from one sample in a study of control samples from healthy donors and cancer patients. Libraries were prepared by immunoSEQ multiplex PCR; TCRdb keeps only in-frame clonotypes and omits some of them. The repertoire holds tens of thousands of clones, with roughly 94% as singletons. Sequenced input: blood. The receptors shown here come from a man aged 30-40 years in good health. Each CDR3 is given with its conserved first and last residue. The order of the fields is CDR3 protein, CDR3 DNA, clone size, D gene, J gene, V gene. A D gene is named only where the DNA matches it firmly. Expanded clones are given a class, and other clones once, few, many or no size at all.

CDR3 protein: CASSSGTSGGDPYF
CDR3 DNA: TGCGCCAGCAGTTCCGGGACTAGCGGGGGTGATCCGTACTTC
clone size: .
D gene: TRBD2
J gene: TRBJ2-7
V gene: TRBV5-1

CDR3 protein: CASSLDRGMREATDTQYF
CDR3 DNA: TGTGCCAGCAGCTTAGACCGTGGGATGCGGGAGGCCACAGATACGCAGTATTTT
clone size: once
D gene: TRBD2
J gene: TRBJ2-3
V gene: TRBV11-2

CDR3 protein: CASSELGSHEQYF
CDR3 DNA: TGTGCCAGCAGTGAACTGGGATCCCACGAGCAGTACTTC
clone size: .
D gene: .
J gene: TRBJ2-7
V gene: TRBV6-1

CDR3 protein: CASSLMGQGVDTQYF
CDR3 DNA: TGCGCCAGCAGCTTGATGGGACAGGGGGTAGATACGCAGTATTTT
clone size: .
D gene: TRBD1
J gene: TRBJ2-3
V gene: TRBV5-1

CDR3 protein: CASSPGGGFTLHF
CDR3 DNA: TGTGCCAGCAGCCCTGGCGGGGGATTCACCCTCCACTTT
clone size: .
D gene: .
J gene: TRBJ1-6
V gene: TRBV9

CDR3 protein: CASTLTQGPEAFF
CDR3 DNA: TGTGCCAGTACCCTAACCCAGGGACCTGAAGCTTTCTTT
clone size: once
D gene: .
J gene: TRBJ1-1
V gene: TRBV19

CDR3 protein: CASSPGLAGVGETQYF
CDR3 DNA: TGTGCCAGCAGCCCCGGACTAGCGGGAGTGGGTGAGACCCAGTACTTC
clone size: .
D gene: TRBD2
J gene: TRBJ2-5
V gene: TRBV7-3

CDR3 protein: CASSPGTSGETYEQYF
CDR3 DNA: TGTGCCAGCAGCCCTGGGACTAGCGGGGAAACCTACGAGCAGTACTTC
clone size: .
D gene: TRBD2
J gene: TRBJ2-7
V gene: TRBV13

CDR3 protein: CASSVTSNYGYTF
CDR3 DNA: TGTGCCAGCAGCGTAACTTCTAACTATGGCTACACCTTC
clone size: .
D gene: .
J gene: TRBJ1-2
V gene: TRBV9

CDR3 protein: CAWSVQGGNEQYF
CDR3 DNA: TGTGCCTGGAGTGTACAGGGGGGGAACGAGCAGTACTTC
clone size: .
D gene: .
J gene: TRBJ2-7
V gene: TRBV30

CDR3 protein: CASSLDVLAGVDEQFF
CDR3 DNA: TGTGCCAGCAGCTTAGATGTCCTAGCGGGAGTAGATGAGCAGTTCTTC
clone size: .
D gene: TRBD2
J gene: TRBJ2-1
V gene: TRBV7-6

CDR3 protein: CASSISRGFGEKLFF
CDR3 DNA: TGTGCCAGTAGTATAAGCAGGGGATTTGGTGAAAAACTGTTTTTT
clone size: .
D gene: .
J gene: TRBJ1-4
V gene: TRBV19

CDR3 protein: CASSLLSGSPGTDTQYF
CDR3 DNA: TGTGCCAGCAGCTTACTAAGCGGGAGCCCCGGCACAGATACGCAGTATTTT
clone size: .
D gene: TRBD2
J gene: TRBJ2-3
V gene: TRBV7-6

CDR3 protein: CASSYTNRDPRLGNF
CDR3 DNA: TGTGCCAGCAGCTATACTAACAGGGATCCCCGCTTGGGGAACTTC
clone size: .
D gene: .
J gene: TRBJ2-7
V gene: TRBV4-2

CDR3 protein: CAWRRGAPGWETQYF
CDR3 DNA: TGTGCCTGGAGACGCGGGGCCCCTGGGTGGGAGACCCAGTACTTC
clone size: .
D gene: .
J gene: TRBJ2-5
V gene: TRBV30

CDR3 protein: CASSIVGFGAKNIQYF
CDR3 DNA: TGTGCCAGTAGTATCGTAGGCTTTGGGGCCAAAAACATTCAGTACTTC
clone size: .
D gene: .
J gene: TRBJ2-4
V gene: TRBV19

CDR3 protein: CASSVGLTGGAGNTIYF
CDR3 DNA: TGTGCCAGCAGCGTAGGATTGACAGGGGGCGCCGGAAACACCATATATTTT
clone size: .
D gene: TRBD1
J gene: TRBJ1-3
V gene: TRBV9

CDR3 protein: CASSPPGTGSYEQYF
CDR3 DNA: TGTGCCAGCTCACCACCGGGCACAGGGTCCTACGAGCAGTACTTC
clone size: .
D gene: .
J gene: TRBJ2-7
V gene: TRBV18

CDR3 protein: CASSVSGGLAGELFF
CDR3 DNA: TGTGCCAGCAGTGTCAGCGGGGGTTTAGCCGGGGAGCTGTTTTTT
clone size: .
D gene: TRBD2
J gene: TRBJ2-2
V gene: TRBV6-4

CDR3 protein: CASKTTDRNNSPLHF
CDR3 DNA: TGTGCCAGTAAAACAACCGACCGTAATAATTCACCCCTCCACTTT
clone size: .
D gene: .
J gene: TRBJ1-6
V gene: TRBV19

CDR3 protein: CASSPEQGGIYGYTF
CDR3 DNA: TGTGCCAGCTCACCGGAACAGGGAGGGATCTATGGCTACACCTTC
clone size: .
D gene: .
J gene: TRBJ1-2
V gene: TRBV18

CDR3 protein: CASSVDGGTYEQYF
CDR3 DNA: TGTGCCAGCAGCGTAGACGGGGGAACCTACGAGCAGTACTTC
clone size: .
D gene: .
J gene: TRBJ2-7
V gene: TRBV9

CDR3 protein: CASSLLTGGTNYGYTF
CDR3 DNA: TGTGCCAGCAGTCTATTGACAGGGGGCACTAACTATGGCTACACCTTC
clone size: .
D gene: TRBD1
J gene: TRBJ1-2
V gene: TRBV6-6

CDR3 protein: CASSFSEPQHF
CDR3 DNA: TGTGCCAGCAGTTTTTCGGAGCCCCAGCATTTT
clone size: once
D gene: .
J gene: TRBJ1-5
V gene: TRBV6-6

CDR3 protein: CASSGGGPSNEQFF
CDR3 DNA: TGTGCCAGCAGCGGGGGGGGGCCGAGCAATGAGCAGTTCTTC
clone size: .
D gene: .
J gene: TRBJ2-1
V gene: TRBV7-9

CDR3 protein: CASSVDSDSPLHF
CDR3 DNA: TGTGCCAGCAGCGTAGACAGCGATTCACCCCTCCACTTT
clone size: .
D gene: .
J gene: TRBJ1-6
V gene: TRBV9

CDR3 protein: CASSQTGLSGYTF
CDR3 DNA: TGTGCCAGCAGCCAAACAGGGTTGTCAGGCTACACCTTC
clone size: .
D gene: .
J gene: TRBJ1-2
V gene: TRBV3-1/TRBV3-2

CDR3 protein: CASSGDRSSHNEKLFF
CDR3 DNA: TGTGCCAGCAGCGGGGACAGATCTTCTCATAATGAAAAACTGTTTTTT
clone size: .
D gene: TRBD1
J gene: TRBJ1-4
V gene: TRBV2

CDR3 protein: CASSKTSEAYEQYF
CDR3 DNA: TGTGCCAGCAGCAAGACTAGCGAGGCCTACGAGCAGTACTTC
clone size: .
D gene: TRBD2
J gene: TRBJ2-7
V gene: TRBV11-3

CDR3 protein: CSADYNYGYTF
CDR3 DNA: TGCAGTGCTGACTATAACTATGGCTACACCTTC
clone size: .
D gene: .
J gene: TRBJ1-2
V gene: TRBV20-1

CDR3 protein: CATSDLSVLGDTQYF
CDR3 DNA: TGTGCCACCAGTGATTTGTCCGTGCTAGGAGATACGCAGTATTTT
clone size: .
D gene: .
J gene: TRBJ2-3
V gene: TRBV24-1

CDR3 protein: CASSIGLAREYGYTF
CDR3 DNA: TGTGCCAGTAGTATCGGGCTAGCCAGAGAATATGGCTACACCTTC
clone size: .
D gene: .
J gene: TRBJ1-2
V gene: TRBV19

CDR3 protein: CASPNPAGASYEQYF
CDR3 DNA: TGCGCCAGTCCTAACCCCGCAGGCGCTTCCTACGAGCAGTACTTC
clone size: .
D gene: .
J gene: TRBJ2-7
V gene: TRBV23-1

CDR3 protein: CASSSSGGRDTEAFF
CDR3 DNA: TGTGCCAGCAGCTCATCAGGGGGCAGGGACACTGAAGCTTTCTTT
clone size: .
D gene: TRBD1
J gene: TRBJ1-1
V gene: TRBV7-3

CDR3 protein: CASSLGLTGGAYIGTEAFF
CDR3 DNA: TGTGCCAGCAGTTTAGGCCTTACAGGGGGCGCGTATATCGGCACTGAAGCTTTCTTT
clone size: .
D gene: TRBD1
J gene: TRBJ1-1
V gene: TRBV28

CDR3 protein: CASSLEGFGSGNTIYF
CDR3 DNA: TGCGCCAGCAGCTTAGAAGGGTTTGGCTCTGGAAACACCATATATTTT
clone size: .
D gene: .
J gene: TRBJ1-3
V gene: TRBV5-1

CDR3 protein: CASSQAYRGLVRTEAFF
CDR3 DNA: TGCGCCAGCAGCCAAGCTTACAGGGGTTTAGTTCGGACTGAAGCTTTCTTT
clone size: .
D gene: TRBD1
J gene: TRBJ1-1
V gene: TRBV4-1

CDR3 protein: CASSWGQGMSYGYTF
CDR3 DNA: TGTGCCAGCAGTTGGGGACAGGGGATGAGTTATGGCTACACCTTC
clone size: .
D gene: TRBD1
J gene: TRBJ1-2
V gene: TRBV28

CDR3 protein: CASSTYNSPLHF
CDR3 DNA: TGTGCCAGCAGCACCTATAATTCACCCCTCCACTTT
clone size: .
D gene: .
J gene: TRBJ1-6
V gene: TRBV7-9

CDR3 protein: CASSQDSGAQETQYF
CDR3 DNA: TGTGCCAGCAGCCAAGATTCAGGGGCCCAAGAGACCCAGTACTTC
clone size: .
D gene: .
J gene: TRBJ2-5
V gene: TRBV4-2

CDR3 protein: CSVELVRVTANTEAFF
CDR3 DNA: TGCAGCGTTGAATTGGTAAGGGTTACAGCGAACACTGAAGCTTTCTTT
clone size: .
D gene: .
J gene: TRBJ1-1
V gene: TRBV29-1

CDR3 protein: CASSPPRQSYEQYF
CDR3 DNA: TGTGCCAGCTCACCACCTAGGCAGAGCTACGAGCAGTACTTC
clone size: .
D gene: .
J gene: TRBJ2-7
V gene: TRBV18